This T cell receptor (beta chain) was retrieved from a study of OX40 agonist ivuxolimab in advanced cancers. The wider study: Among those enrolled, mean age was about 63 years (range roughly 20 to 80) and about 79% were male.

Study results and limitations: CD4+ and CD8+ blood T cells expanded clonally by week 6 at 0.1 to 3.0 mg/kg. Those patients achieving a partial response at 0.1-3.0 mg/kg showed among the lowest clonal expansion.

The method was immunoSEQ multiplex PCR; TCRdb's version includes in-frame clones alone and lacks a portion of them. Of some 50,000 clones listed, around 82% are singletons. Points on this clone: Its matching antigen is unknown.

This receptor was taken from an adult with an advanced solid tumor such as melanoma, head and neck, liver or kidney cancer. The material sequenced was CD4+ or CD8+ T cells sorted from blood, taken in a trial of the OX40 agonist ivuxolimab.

The CDR3 DNA sequence: TGTGCCACCAAAGGACAGGGAGGAATCTATGGCTACACCTTC. Its translation is CATKGQGGIYGYTF. The rearrangement links TRBV19 to TRBJ1-2, with TRBD1 matching 8 bases. Germline V gene data show CDR1 as LNHDA and CDR2 as SQIVND (reference sequence). Trimming removed 10 bases from V and 4 bases from J; junction bases left unmatched: 11. The CDR3 contains 14 residues.